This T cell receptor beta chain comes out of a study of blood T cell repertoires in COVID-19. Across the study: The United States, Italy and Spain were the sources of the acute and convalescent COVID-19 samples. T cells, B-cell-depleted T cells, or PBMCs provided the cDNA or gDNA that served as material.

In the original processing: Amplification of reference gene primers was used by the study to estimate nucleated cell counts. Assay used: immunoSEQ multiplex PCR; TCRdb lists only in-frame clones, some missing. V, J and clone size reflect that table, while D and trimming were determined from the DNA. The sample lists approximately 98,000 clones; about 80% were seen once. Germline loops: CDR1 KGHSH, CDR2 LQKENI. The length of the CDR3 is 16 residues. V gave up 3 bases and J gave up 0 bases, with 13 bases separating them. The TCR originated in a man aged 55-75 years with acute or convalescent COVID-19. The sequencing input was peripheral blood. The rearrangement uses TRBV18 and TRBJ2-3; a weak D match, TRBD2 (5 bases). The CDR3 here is CASSPASGLSTDTQYF. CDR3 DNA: TGTGCCAGCTCACCGGCAAGCGGATTAAGCACAGATACGCAGTATTTT.